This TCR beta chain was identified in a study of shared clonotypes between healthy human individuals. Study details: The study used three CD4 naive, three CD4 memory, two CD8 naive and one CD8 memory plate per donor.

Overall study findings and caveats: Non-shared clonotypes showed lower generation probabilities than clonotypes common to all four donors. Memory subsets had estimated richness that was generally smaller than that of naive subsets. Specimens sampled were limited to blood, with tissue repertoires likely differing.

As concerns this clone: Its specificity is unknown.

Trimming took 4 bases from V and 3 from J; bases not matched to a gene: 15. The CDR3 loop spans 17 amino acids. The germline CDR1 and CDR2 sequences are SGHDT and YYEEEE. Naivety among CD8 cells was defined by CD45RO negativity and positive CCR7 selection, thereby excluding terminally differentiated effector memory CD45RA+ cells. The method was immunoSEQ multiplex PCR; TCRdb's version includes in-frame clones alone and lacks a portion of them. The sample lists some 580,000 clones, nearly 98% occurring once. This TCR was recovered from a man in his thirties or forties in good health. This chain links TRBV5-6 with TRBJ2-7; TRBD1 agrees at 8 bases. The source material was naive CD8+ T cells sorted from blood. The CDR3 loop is CASSPRTGTGVRYEQYF. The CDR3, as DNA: TGTGCCAGCAGCCCTAGAACAGGGACAGGTGTCCGCTACGAGCAGTACTTC.